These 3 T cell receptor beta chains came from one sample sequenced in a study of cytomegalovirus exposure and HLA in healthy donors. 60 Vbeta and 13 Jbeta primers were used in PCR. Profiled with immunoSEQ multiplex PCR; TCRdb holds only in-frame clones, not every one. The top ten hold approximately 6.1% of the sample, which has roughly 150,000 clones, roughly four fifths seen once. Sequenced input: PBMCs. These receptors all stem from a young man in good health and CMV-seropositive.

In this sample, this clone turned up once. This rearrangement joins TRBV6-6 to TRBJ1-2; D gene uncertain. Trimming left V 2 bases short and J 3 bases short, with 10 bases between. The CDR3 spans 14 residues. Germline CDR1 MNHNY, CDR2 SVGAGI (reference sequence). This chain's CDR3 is CASSYGGRDYGYTF. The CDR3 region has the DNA TGTGCCAGCAGTTACGGAGGGAGGGACTATGGCTACACCTTC.

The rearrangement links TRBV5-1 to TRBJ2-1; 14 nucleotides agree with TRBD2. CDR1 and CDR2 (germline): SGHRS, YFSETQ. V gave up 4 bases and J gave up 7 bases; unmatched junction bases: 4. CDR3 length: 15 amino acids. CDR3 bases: TGCGCCAGCAGCCCGACTAGCGGGAGGGAAAATGAGCAGTTCTTC. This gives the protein CASSPTSGRENEQFF.

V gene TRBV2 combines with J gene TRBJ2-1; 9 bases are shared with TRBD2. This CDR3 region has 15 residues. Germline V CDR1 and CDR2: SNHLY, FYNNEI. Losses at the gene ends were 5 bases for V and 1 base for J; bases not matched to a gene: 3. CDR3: CASSYSGSSYNEQFF. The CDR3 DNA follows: TGTGCCAGCAGTTATAGCGGGAGTTCCTACAATGAGCAGTTCTTC.